Each of the 6 T cell receptor beta chains below was sequenced from the same sample in a study of T cell repertoires in cytomegalovirus infection. TCRdb re-analysed the reads in MiXCR, keeping a single row per CDR3 protein. The sample consists of around 290,000 distinct CDR3 sequences, roughly 25% of them appearing once. Sequenced input: PBMCs. The source is a human donor in good health (CMV status not recorded). Some clones in this sample may be carry-over from other donors' samples.

This clonotype came up a few times. The chain carries TRBV6-1 and TRBJ2-3, with D maybe TRBD1 (6 bases). The V gene's germline CDR1 is MNHNS and CDR2 SASEGT. Trimming left V 6 bases short and J 3 bases short, with 10 bases between. The length of the CDR3 is 13 residues. The CDR3, as DNA: TGTGCCAGCAGGGGTACAGGGACAGATACGCAGTATTTT. It specifies CASRGTGTDTQYF.

This clonotype showed up just a few times. The chain is built from TRBV2 and TRBJ1-4, with D possibly TRBD1 on 6 matching bases. CDR3 length: 14 residues. CDR1 and CDR2 from the germline V gene are SNHLY and FYNNEI. The germline V and J ends were trimmed by 7 bases and 5 bases, with 14 bases remaining between them. DNA of the CDR3: TGTGCCAGCACACCGGACAGACTGAATGAAAAACTGTTTTTT. It codes for CASTPDRLNEKLFF.

The rearrangement links TRBV4-1 to TRBJ2-1, with 9 bases identical to TRBD2. The CDR3 sequence is 15 residues long. Trimming cost V 2 bases and J 7 bases; bases outside gene matches: 6. Germline assignment: CDR1 MGHRA and CDR2 YSYEKL. DNA for the CDR3: TGCGCCAGCAGCCAACCAGCGGGAGGTAGTAATGAGCAGTTCTTC. This translates into CASSQPAGGSNEQFF.

The chain joins TRBV5-4 to TRBJ2-3; possibly TRBD2 for D (6 bases). Germline assignment: CDR1 SGHNT and CDR2 YYREEE (reference sequence). The germline V and J ends were trimmed by 4 bases and 0 bases, with 12 bases remaining between them. The CDR3 consists of 15 residues. The CDR3 nucleotides are TGTGCCAGCAGCCCCCGGGACTTCAGCACAGATACGCAGTATTTT. Its protein is CASSPRDFSTDTQYF.

The CDR3 reads CASSSGTSGDRGQFF. The DNA of the CDR3 is TGCGCCAGCAGTTCTGGGACTAGCGGGGACCGCGGGCAGTTCTTC. The chain combines TRBV5-1 with TRBJ2-1, with TRBD2 matching 13 bases. The V segment lost 5 bases and the J segment 12 bases; nucleotides outside the gene matches: 11. CDR1 and CDR2 (germline): SGHRS, YFSETQ. The CDR3 covers 15 residues.

The V and J genes are TRBV6-6 and TRBJ2-7; 7 bases fit TRBD1. Germline lookup yields CDR1 MNHNY and CDR2 SVGAGI (reference sequence). Losses at the gene ends were 7 bases for V and 3 bases for J; bases not matched to a gene: 12. This CDR3 region has 15 residues. In DNA form, the CDR3 reads TGTGCCAGCATTCCGGGACAGAATCCCTACTACGAGCAGTACTTC. This translates into CASIPGQNPYYEQYF.